The 18 T cell receptor beta chains listed next were all sequenced from one sample in a study of T cell repertoires in cytomegalovirus infection. Each CDR3 protein is one row after TCRdb ran MiXCR on the reads. The sample lists about 400,000 distinct CDR3 sequences; roughly 18% were seen once. Input material: PBMCs. These receptors were collected from a human donor in good health (CMV status not recorded). Some clones in this sample may be carry-over from other donors' samples.

This clonotype was seen many times. The chain carries TRBV10-2 and TRBJ2-7, with 9 bases that match TRBD2. CDR1 and CDR2 from the germline V gene are WSHSY and SAAADI. This CDR3 contains 16 residues. Trimming took 5 bases from V and 13 from J; bases not matched to a gene: 21. The CDR3 region has the DNA TGCGCCAGCAGTTTGACTAGCGGTATACCTTCCTACGAATTTTACTTC. Its translation: CASSLTSGIPSYEFYF.

This clonotype occurred many times. V gene TRBV7-8 combines with J gene TRBJ1-1; D call uncertain. Germline CDR1 is SGHVS and CDR2 is FQNEAQ. CDR3 length equals 13 residues. The CDR3 DNA reads as TGTGCAACGAATAGCGCAGAAAACACTGAAGCTTTCTTT. Translated, it gives CATNSAENTEAFF.

This clonotype appeared a few times. CDR3 residues: CASRVTSQWGEQFF. The CDR3 bases are TGTGCCAGCAGGGTGACTAGCCAGTGGGGTGAGCAGTTCTTC. This chain uses TRBV2 with TRBJ2-1; 7 positions agree with TRBD2. J gave up 9 bases and V 6 bases, and 11 bases lay outside the gene matches. The CDR3 has 14 amino acids. Germline V lookup: CDR1 SNHLY, CDR2 FYNNEI.

This clonotype was observed a handful of times. The chain recombines TRBV27 with TRBJ1-4; 8 nucleotides match TRBD1. Germline loops: CDR1 MNHEY, CDR2 SMNVEV (reference sequence). Trimming at V came to 2 bases and at J to 11 bases, leaving 7 bases not matched to a gene. The CDR3 runs to 14 residues. DNA of the CDR3: TGTGCCAGCAGTTTAAGCGGGACAGGCGTGAAACTGTTTTTT. Its protein product is CASSLSGTGVKLFF.

The chain combines TRBV12-5 with TRBJ1-1; 8 bases align to TRBD1. Losses at the gene ends were 6 bases for V and 4 bases for J; bases not matched to a gene: 7. Germline V CDR1 and CDR2: LGHNT, FRNRAP. The CDR3 contains 14 residues. The CDR3 coding sequence is TGTGCTAGTGGCACGGACAGGGTGGTCACTGAAGCTTTCTTT. This codes for CASGTDRVVTEAFF.

V is TRBV2 and J is TRBJ2-6; D may be TRBD1 or TRBD2 (6 bases each). The CDR3 sequence is 15 residues long. Trimming pared 6 bases from V and 3 bases from J, leaving 12 bases between. CDR1 is SNHLY, CDR2 FYNNEI, per germline. CDR3: CASRGGPFGANVLTF. DNA of the CDR3: TGTGCCAGCAGGGGGGGCCCATTTGGGGCCAACGTCCTGACTTTC.

This clonotype was observed at least ten times. This chain uses TRBV7-2 with TRBJ1-5; D may be TRBD1 (5 bases). The CDR3 is 14 amino acids. The V end lost 4 bases, the J end lost 6 bases, and 13 bases lay between the germline ends. Germline values: CDR1 SGHTA, CDR2 FQGNSA. Here the CDR3 DNA reads TGTGCCAGCAGCTCAACAGGTCCCCCTCAGCCCCAGCATTTT. It encodes CASSSTGPPQPQHF.

To note about this clonotype: An end of the junction differs from the germline gene, which may be a read error. The rearrangement uses TRBV5-3 and TRBJ2-1, with no clear D. TRBV5-3 is labeled an ORF, and its function is uncertain. This CDR3 has 10 amino acids. As DNA, the CDR3 is TGTGCCAGCAGCTTCTCGGAGCAGTTCTTC. Its protein product is CASSFSEQFF.

This clonotype appeared a few times. The chain couples TRBV12-3 or TRBV12-4 to TRBJ2-3, with no clear D. V gave up 1 base and J gave up 2 bases, with 10 bases separating them. The CDR3 contains 15 residues. CDR3 coding DNA: TGTGCCAGCAGTTTAGTGGGCAGTCTCACAGATACGCAGTATTTT. It encodes CASSLVGSLTDTQYF.

This chain connects TRBV28 to TRBJ2-5; TRBD2 is a possible D gene (5 bases). This CDR3 spans 14 amino acids. V shed 1 base and J shed 4 bases, with 10 bases lying between them. Looked up from germline, CDR1 is MDHEN and CDR2 is SYDVKM. The CDR3 protein is CASSLFAGGETQYF. The CDR3 DNA reads TGTGCCAGCAGTTTATTTGCCGGAGGAGAGACCCAGTACTTC.

This clonotype was counted a few times. CDR3 amino acids: CASRPDSSGANVLTF. The DNA for the CDR3 is TGTGCCAGCAGACCGGACAGCTCTGGGGCCAACGTCCTGACTTTC. The rearrangement links TRBV7-9 to TRBJ2-6, with D maybe TRBD1 (6 bases). V lost 6 bases, J lost 0 bases, and 9 bases lay in between. Germline V lookup: CDR1 SEHNR, CDR2 FQNEAQ (reference sequence). The CDR3 sequence is 15 residues long.

In its sample, this clonotype was seen many times. J is TRBJ1-2 and V is TRBV4-3; weak D call: TRBD1 (6 bases). V was pared by 3 bases and J by 6 bases, with 14 bases between. The CDR3 runs 14 residues. Germline CDR1 LGHNA, CDR2 YSLEER. The CDR3 protein is CASSQAQGLHGYTF. The CDR3 DNA reads as TGCGCCAGCAGCCAGGCTCAGGGGTTGCATGGCTACACCTTC.

As to this clonotype: Since a much larger clone is just one base distant, this may be a read error. V usage is TRBV7-2 and J usage is TRBJ1-1; the D is unclear. The CDR3 runs to 13 residues. CDR1 SGHTA and CDR2 FQGNSA come from the germline V gene. CDR3 residues: CASSPRPSTEASF. The CDR3 region has the DNA TGTGCCAGCAGCCCCCGCCCCTCGACTGAAGCTTCCTTT.

The J gene is TRBJ1-4, the V gene TRBV20-1, with D possibly being TRBD1 (5 bases). The CDR3 totals 13 residues. The germline CDR1 and CDR2 sequences are DFQATT and SNEGSKA (reference sequence). The ends were cut back, 5 bases at V and 3 bases at J, with 10 bases in the middle. This chain's CDR3 is CSAFGAANEKLFF. The CDR3 region has the DNA TGCAGTGCTTTCGGGGCGGCTAATGAAAAACTGTTTTTT.

This clonotype was counted a few times. CDR3 loop: CSASDRQGDTEAFF. CDR3 nucleotide sequence: TGCAGTGCTAGCGACAGACAGGGCGACACTGAAGCTTTCTTT. This chain connects TRBV20-1 to TRBJ1-1; 7 nucleotides match TRBD1. The ends lost 3 bases at V and 3 bases at J; junction bases unmatched: 7. Germline CDR1 and CDR2: DFQATT and SNEGSKA (reference sequence). The CDR3 is made up of 14 amino acids.

In this sample, this clonotype turned up a few times. This rearrangement joins TRBV27 to TRBJ2-7, with TRBD2 identical over 8 bases. This CDR3 has 12 residues. V was clipped by 8 bases and J by 7 bases; unmatched bases: 7. The germline V gene encodes CDR1 MNHEY and CDR2 SMNVEV (reference sequence). As DNA, the CDR3 is TGTGCCAGCCGAAGCGGGGGAGGGGAGCAGTACTTC. This encodes CASRSGGGEQYF.

The chain employs TRBV14 and TRBJ2-7; TRBD2 matches 8 bases. V gave up 2 bases and J gave up 0 bases; unmatched junction bases: 12. Per germline, CDR1 SGHDN and CDR2 FVKESK. The CDR3 is 18 residues long. CDR3 DNA: TGTGCCAGCAGCCAATGGGCAGCGGGAGTTCCAAGCTCCTACGAGCAGTACTTC. Translation: CASSQWAAGVPSSYEQYF.

V usage is TRBV12-3 or TRBV12-4 and J usage is TRBJ1-1; weak D call: TRBD1 (5 bases). CDR3 length: 16 amino acids. Trimming took off 2 bases at V and 0 bases at J, with 13 bases between the two ends. The chain's CDR3 is CASSLHWGPMNTEAFF. CDR3 DNA: TGTGCCAGCAGTTTACATTGGGGACCTATGAACACTGAAGCTTTCTTT.